This T cell receptor (beta chain) is drawn from a study of PD-1 blockade in mismatch repair-deficient tumors. General observations from the study: Rapid post-treatment expansion, then contraction, generally preceding radiologic response, marked tumor-resident clones.

Mismatch repair deficiency was confirmed in all patients, by PCR or immunohistochemistry. Three pembrolizumab responders had their TCRs sequenced. Measured with immunoSEQ multiplex PCR; TCRdb has only the in-frame clones, and not every one. The sample comprises roughly 120,000 clones, around nine tenths of which are singletons, and about an eighth rests with the top ten. This clone has just a few counts. The antigen remains unidentified. This receptor was identified in an adult with mismatch repair-deficient cancer. The sequenced sample was peripheral blood, obtained roughly 67 weeks after starting pembrolizumab.

The CDR3 spells CASSLARLAGGPGSYEQYF. For the CDR3, the DNA is TGCGCCAGCAGCTTGGCCAGGCTAGCGGGAGGGCCAGGCTCCTACGAGCAGTACTTC. The chain uses TRBV5-1 and TRBJ2-7, with 12 bases identical to TRBD2. V shed 0 bases and J 0 bases; nucleotides not matched to a gene: 10. The CDR3 covers 19 residues. Germline V CDR1 and CDR2: SGHRS, YFSETQ.